A selection of T cell receptor beta chains follows, all from one sample in a study of blood T cells in healthy people across ages. TCRdb processed the 5' RACE reads anew with MiXCR; each CDR3 protein has one entry. The sample has 650,000 to 800,000 distinct CDR3 sequences, around 43% seen once. The sample taken for sequencing was blood. The origin of the receptors is a man in his 60s in good health. Both conserved end residues are part of each CDR3. D genes are given only for firm matches. Part of the rows lack a size; the others show once, few, many or a class for expanded clones.

abundance	d_gene	v_gene	j_gene	CDR3nt	CDR3aa
few	TRBD2	TRBV20-1	TRBJ2-7	TGCAGTGCTAGAGATCTGGCGGGGGGGCTTGAGCAGTACTTC	CSARDLAGGLEQYF
-	-	TRBV5-1	TRBJ2-1	TGCGCCAGCAGCGCCTCTGGTCACAATGAGCAGTTCTTC	CASSASGHNEQFF
-	-	TRBV28	TRBJ2-1	TGTGCCAGCACCAAGGTGGGGCTGAGGCAGTTCTTC	CASTKVGLRQFF
few	-	TRBV15	TRBJ1-1	TGTGCCACCAGCAGAGATCAAGGGGGCACTGAAGCTTTCTTT	CATSRDQGGTEAFF
-	TRBD2	TRBV20-1	TRBJ2-1	TGCAGTGCCACCGAAAGTAGCGGGGGGAACAATGAGCAGTTCTTC	CSATESSGGNNEQFF
many	TRBD1	TRBV11-2	TRBJ1-1	TGTGCCAGCAGCTGGATCGGGACAGGGTTTGACACTGAAGCTTTCTTT	CASSWIGTGFDTEAFF
few	TRBD1	TRBV12-3/TRBV12-4	TRBJ2-4	TGTGCCAGCCGGGACAGACTAGCCAAAAACATTCAGTACTTC	CASRDRLAKNIQYF
few	-	TRBV7-2	TRBJ2-7	TGTGCCAGCAGCTTATTCGGTCAGGTCCACGAGCAGTACTTC	CASSLFGQVHEQYF
many	-	TRBV4-3	TRBJ2-1	TGCGCCAGCAGCCAGCTAGCAACCTCCTACAATGAGCAGTTCTTC	CASSQLATSYNEQFF
few	-	TRBV6-5	TRBJ2-7	TGTGCCAGCAGTTACCGGGACCTAAACTACGAGCAGTACTTC	CASSYRDLNYEQYF
-	-	TRBV11-2	TRBJ2-3	TGTGCCAGCAGCTTAGGGTATAGCGTTCCAGATACGCAGTATTTT	CASSLGYSVPDTQYF